This T cell receptor (beta chain) was recorded in a study of monozygotic twins with inflammatory bowel disease. Study-wide points: Clonotype sharing was lower in IBD patients than healthy twins, most markedly with disease activity.

TCRdb re-called the 5' RACE reads, yielding one record per CDR3 amino acid sequence without DNA. This sample contains about 350,000 distinct CDR3 sequences. On this clonotype itself: The antigen is not known.

The CDR3 sequence is 14 residues long. CDR1 is SGHRS and CDR2 is YFSETQ in the germline V gene. Whole-blood total RNA was extracted without T cell sorting. The sequence derives from a human donor with ulcerative colitis or Crohn's disease, or a healthy co-twin of an affected twin (not recorded which). Sequenced input: blood. The chain recombines TRBV5-1 with TRBJ1-6. CDR3 loop: CASSLGYTNSPLHF.